This entry lists 10 T cell receptor beta chains sequenced from one sample in a study of human T cells and chemical hapten exposure. Time point here: patch test 3, about 24 weeks after DPC sensitization. Specified treatment: therapeutic diphenylcyclopropenone sensitization with weekly scalp DPC. TCRdb analysed the RACE reads with MiXCR anew, one entry per CDR3 protein. Here the sample spans 95,000 to 150,000 distinct CDR3 sequences, over 9% being singletons. The material sequenced was whole blood, taken in connection with sensitization to the hapten diphenylcyclopropenone (DPC). All receptors derive from a woman aged 45-65 years with alopecia areata. Some clones in this sample may be carry-over from other donors' samples.

The table lists this clonotype with a few counts. This chain uses TRBV7-9 with TRBJ1-2; D not resolved. Trimming shortened V by 1 base and J by 4 bases, and 7 bases separated the two germline ends. Germline CDR1 reads SEHNR; CDR2 reads FQNEAQ (reference sequence). The CDR3 loop spans 13 amino acids. The CDR3 DNA follows: TGTGCCAGCAGCTTAGGGGAGGCCTATGGCTACACCTTC. It encodes CASSLGEAYGYTF.

The J gene is TRBJ1-2, the V gene TRBV6-5; D gene uncertain. CDR3 length: 13 residues. The V gene's germline CDR1 is MNHEY and CDR2 SVGAGI. V shed 2 bases and J shed 8 bases, with 12 bases lying between them. CDR3 residues: CASSYGEGRGYTF. CDR3 DNA: TGTGCCAGCAGTTACGGGGAGGGCCGCGGCTACACCTTC.

The rearrangement joins TRBV7-8 to TRBJ1-5, with D unresolved. Trimming took off 2 bases at V and 0 bases at J, with 5 bases between the two ends. Germline V gene data show CDR1 as SGHVS and CDR2 as FQNEAQ. The CDR3 consists of 14 residues. The CDR3 DNA sequence: TGTGCCAGCAGCTTATACGATAGCAATCAGCCCCAGCATTTT. This gives the protein CASSLYDSNQPQHF.

This clonotype was found a few times. The CDR3 protein is CASTGQGAREQYF. Here the CDR3 DNA reads TGTGCCAGCACCGGACAGGGGGCGAGGGAGCAGTACTTC. V is TRBV27 and J is TRBJ2-7, with 11 bases identical to TRBD1. There are 13 residues in the CDR3. CDR1 is MNHEY and CDR2 is SMNVEV in the germline V gene (reference sequence). Trimming at V came to 7 bases and at J to 7 bases, leaving 6 bases not matched to a gene.

In its sample, this clonotype was seen a few times. The V call is TRBV6-5, the J call TRBJ2-3; D might be TRBD1 or TRBD2, each matching 7 bases. V was cut by 1 base and J by 2 bases, with 13 bases left in between. CDR1 MNHEY and CDR2 SVGAGI come from the germline V gene. This CDR3 is 16 amino acids long. The CDR3 loop reads CASSYLGGTATDTQYF. Here the CDR3 DNA reads TGTGCCAGCAGTTACTTGGGGGGGACAGCCACAGATACGCAGTATTTT.

This clonotype was seen many times. The chain combines TRBV18 with TRBJ2-3, with D uncertain. CDR1 is KGHSH, CDR2 LQKENI, per germline. The V and J ends lost 4 bases and 2 bases respectively, with 7 bases between them. CDR3 length: 13 amino acids. This CDR3 reads CASSQSDTDTQYF. CDR3 nucleotide sequence: TGTGCCAGCTCACAGTCCGACACAGATACGCAGTATTTT.

This clonotype was observed a few times. CDR3 bases: TGTGCCAGCAGCCCCTCGACCAGCTATGGCTACACCTTC. Protein product: CASSPSTSYGYTF. This chain uses TRBV3-1 with TRBJ1-2; D is unclear. V was pared by 4 bases and J by 4 bases, with 10 bases between. The germline V gene encodes CDR1 LGHDT and CDR2 YNNKEL (reference sequence). This CDR3 region has 13 residues.

V gene TRBV3-1 combines with J gene TRBJ1-2, with TRBD1 as a possible D gene (5 bases). The CDR3 has 15 amino acids. The V gene's germline CDR1 is LGHDT and CDR2 YNNKEL (reference sequence). Trimming shortened V by 3 bases and J by 0 bases, and 11 bases separated the two germline ends. In DNA form, the CDR3 reads TGTGCCAGCAGCCATTATGAGGGACCTAACTATGGCTACACCTTC. This codes for CASSHYEGPNYGYTF.

This clonotype has ten or more counts. The rearrangement uses TRBV9 and TRBJ2-7; a weak D match, TRBD2 (5 bases). Trimming cost V 3 bases and J 7 bases, with 20 bases left between them. This CDR3 has 15 amino acids. The V gene's germline CDR1 is SGDLS and CDR2 YYNGEE. CDR3: CASSAAGNSGMEQYF. The CDR3, as DNA: TGTGCCAGCAGCGCCGCAGGAAATTCGGGGATGGAGCAGTACTTC.

The table lists this clonotype with a few counts. The CDR3 sequence: CASSSLGLAYEQYF. The CDR3 coding sequence is TGTGCCAGCAGCTCCCTTGGACTTGCCTACGAGCAGTACTTC. This chain uses TRBV13 with TRBJ2-7, with D maybe TRBD2 (5 bases). Germline CDR1 is PRHDT and CDR2 is FYEKMQ (reference sequence). Trimming cost V 4 bases and J 2 bases, with 12 bases left between them. The CDR3 totals 14 residues.